A selection of T cell receptor beta chains follows, all from one sample in a study of T-cell memory formation after mild COVID-19. Each CDR3 protein gets one entry after TCRdb re-called the 5' RACE reads with MiXCR. The sample holds some 300,000 distinct CDR3 sequences; around 20% are singletons and the top ten take roughly a fifth. Sequencing used PBMCs or a T cell subset sorted from them (not recorded which). Every receptor here comes from a man aged 18 to 29 who had mild COVID-19 (a few samples of this study predate the infection). Cell type and time point are not known. Each CDR3 is given with its conserved first and last residue. D genes are given only for firm matches. Expanded clones get a size class; other rows say once, few or many, or leave the size out.

DNA | CDR3 | size | V | D | J
TGTGCCAGCAGCTTGTCGGACAGGACCTCTGGAAACACCATATATTTT | CASSLSDRTSGNTIYF | few | TRBV7-2 | TRBD1 | TRBJ1-3
TGTGCCAGCAAGGCGGTAAGGCTAGGATACACCGGGGAGCTGTTTTTT | CASKAVRLGYTGELFF | few | TRBV28 | - | TRBJ2-2
TGTGCCAGCAGTTATTCGACAGCTGGAAACACCATATATTTT | CASSYSTAGNTIYF | many | TRBV6-5 | - | TRBJ1-3
TGTGCCAGCAGCTTGGCTGGGTTTGATGGCTACACCTTC | CASSLAGFDGYTF | few | TRBV5-6 | - | TRBJ1-2
TGTGCCAGCAGCTTGGGGCCCACCGGGGGCACAGATACGCAGTATTTT | CASSLGPTGGTDTQYF | few | TRBV5-5 | - | TRBJ2-3
TGTGCCAGCAGCCTCAACTGGGGACGGCGAGATCAGCCCCAGCATTTT | CASSLNWGRRDQPQHF | - | TRBV7-8 | - | TRBJ1-5
TGCAGTGCTAGAGATCTAATGACTAGCGGGGTAGAGACCCAGTACTTC | CSARDLMTSGVETQYF | few | TRBV20-1 | TRBD2 | TRBJ2-5
TGTGCCAGCAGCCGACTCGAGGATACGCAGTATTTT | CASSRLEDTQYF | - | TRBV7-2 | - | TRBJ2-3
TGTGCCAGCAGCGAGGGGAGGGGTGGCAATCAGCCCCAGCATTTT | CASSEGRGGNQPQHF | - | TRBV9 | - | TRBJ1-5
TGCGCCAGCAGCTTTGGGGGTCTGGGCACAGATACGCAGTATTTT | CASSFGGLGTDTQYF | few | TRBV5-1 | - | TRBJ2-3
TGTGCCAGCTCACCACAGGGGGCCCGACAAGAGACCCAGTACTTC | CASSPQGARQETQYF | many | TRBV18 | TRBD1 | TRBJ2-5
TGTGCCAGCAGCTCATCACCGGGACTTTCCTACGAGCAGTACTTC | CASSSSPGLSYEQYF | many | TRBV7-6 | - | TRBJ2-7
TGCGCCAGCAGCCAAGATTCTACCGGGGTGGCGGGAAACACCATATATTTT | CASSQDSTGVAGNTIYF | few | TRBV4-1 | - | TRBJ1-3
TGTGCCAGCAGCTATCAGGCCGACCTTAGAGGGGCCTACACCGGGGAGCTGTTTTTT | CASSYQADLRGAYTGELFF | - | TRBV6-2/TRBV6-3 | - | TRBJ2-2
TGTGCCAGCAGTAGACAGGGTCGATATGGCTACACCTTC | CASSRQGRYGYTF | - | TRBV2 | TRBD1 | TRBJ1-2
TGTGCCAGCAGCTTAGCGCCTAGCGGGGTGTACAATGAGCAGTTCTTC | CASSLAPSGVYNEQFF | many | TRBV7-9 | TRBD2 | TRBJ2-1
TGCGCCAGCAGCTTGGTTGGCGGGGGGCCCAATGAGCAGTTCTTC | CASSLVGGGPNEQFF | few | TRBV5-1 | TRBD2 | TRBJ2-1